In its sample, the clone carrying this T cell receptor beta chain ranks as medium-sized (0.01 to 0.1%). The TRBV12-4/TRBJ1-2 clonotypes were amplified using barcode primers with ligated adaptors. One entry per CDR3 protein results from TCRdb running MiXCR on the multiplex PCR reads. Among over a thousand distinct CDR3 sequences listed, 6.5% to 7% were seen once. CDR3 length: 13 amino acids. V was shortened by 2 bases and J by 7 bases, with 11 bases between the two germline ends. The source material was memory CD4+ T cells sorted from blood. The sample's subset: memory CD4+ T cells, CD4+CD45RO+CD25-. The receptor was derived from a female donor with breast cancer. The V and J genes are TRBV12-3 or TRBV12-4 and TRBJ1-2; no firm D call. For the CDR3, the DNA is TGTGCCAGCAGTTTATTGGGCGGTGGTGGCTACACCTTC. Its translation is CASSLLGGGGYTF.